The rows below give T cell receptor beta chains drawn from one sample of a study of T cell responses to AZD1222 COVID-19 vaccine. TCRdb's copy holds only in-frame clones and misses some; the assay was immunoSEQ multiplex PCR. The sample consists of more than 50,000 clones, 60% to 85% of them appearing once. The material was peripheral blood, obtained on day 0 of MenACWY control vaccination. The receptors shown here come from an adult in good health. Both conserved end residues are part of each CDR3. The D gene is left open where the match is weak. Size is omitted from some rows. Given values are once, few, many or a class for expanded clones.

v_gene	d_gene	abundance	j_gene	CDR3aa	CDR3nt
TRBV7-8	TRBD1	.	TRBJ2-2	CASSSRQGDTGELFF	TGTGCCAGCAGCTCCCGACAGGGGGACACCGGGGAGCTGTTTTTT
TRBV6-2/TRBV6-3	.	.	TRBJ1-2	CASSYGGGNYGYTF	TGTGCCAGCAGTTACGGGGGAGGGAACTATGGCTACACCTTC
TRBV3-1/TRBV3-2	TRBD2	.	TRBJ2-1	CASSPGSGSYNEQFF	TGTGCCAGCAGCCCTGGGAGCGGGAGCTACAATGAGCAGTTCTTC
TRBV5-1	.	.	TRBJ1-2	CASSLGTFTDSGYTF	TGCGCCAGCAGCCTCGGGACCTTTACAGACTCTGGCTACACCTTC
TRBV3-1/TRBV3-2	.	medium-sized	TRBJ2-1	CASSQALLGASYNEQFF	TGTGCCAGCAGCCAAGCGCTTCTGGGGGCCTCCTACAATGAGCAGTTCTTC
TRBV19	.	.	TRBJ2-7	CASSPGTQGTTEQYF	TGTGCCAGTAGTCCCGGGACCCAGGGGACTACCGAGCAGTACTTC
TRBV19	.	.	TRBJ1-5	CARANQPQHF	TGTGCCAGGGCTAATCAGCCCCAGCATTTT
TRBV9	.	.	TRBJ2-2	CASSVRESGELFF	TGTGCCAGCAGCGTCAGGGAATCCGGGGAGCTGTTTTTT
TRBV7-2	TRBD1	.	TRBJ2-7	CASSANRGREQYF	TGTGCCAGCAGCGCTAACAGGGGGAGGGAGCAGTACTTC
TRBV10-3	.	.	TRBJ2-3	CAIRESSGGYTDTQYF	TGTGCCATCAGAGAAAGCTCCGGGGGTTACACAGATACGCAGTATTTT
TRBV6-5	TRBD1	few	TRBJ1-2	CASSYSTGYHGYTF	TGTGCCAGCAGTTACTCGACAGGGTATCATGGCTACACCTTC
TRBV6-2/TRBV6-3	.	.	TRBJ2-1	CASSPTILYEQFF	TGTGCCAGCAGTCCCACAATTCTATATGAGCAGTTCTTC
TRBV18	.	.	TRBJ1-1	CASSPESGAGRTEAFF	TGTGCCAGCTCACCAGAGAGCGGTGCAGGTAGGACTGAAGCTTTCTTT
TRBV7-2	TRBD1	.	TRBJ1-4	CASSLDRANEKLFF	TGTGCCAGCAGCCTGGACAGGGCGAATGAAAAACTGTTTTTT
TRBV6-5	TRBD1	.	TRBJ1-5	CASIQQGYSNQPQHF	TGTGCCAGCATCCAACAGGGGTATAGCAATCAGCCCCAGCATTTT
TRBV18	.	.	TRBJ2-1	CASSGDLGEQFF	TGTGCCAGCTCGGGGGACTTGGGGGAGCAGTTCTTC
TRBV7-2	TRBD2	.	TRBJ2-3	CASSLAGTSGGSTDTQYF	TGTGCCAGCAGCTTAGCCGGGACTAGCGGGGGAAGCACAGATACGCAGTATTTT
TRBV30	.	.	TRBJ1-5	CAWSKGGEQPQHF	TGTGCCTGGTCGAAGGGTGGAGAGCAGCCCCAGCATTTT
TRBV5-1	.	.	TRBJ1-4	CASSFGGGPNEKLFF	TGCGCCAGCAGCTTCGGGGGCGGACCCAATGAAAAACTGTTTTTT
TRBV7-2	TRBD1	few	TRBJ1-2	CASTAGTVYGYTF	TGTGCCAGCACCGCCGGGACAGTCTATGGCTACACCTTC
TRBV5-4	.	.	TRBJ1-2	CASHKEGQGGYTF	TGTGCCAGCCACAAGGAGGGCCAGGGGGGCTACACCTTC
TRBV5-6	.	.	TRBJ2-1	CASSRTGSREKSEQFF	TGTGCCAGCAGCCGCACTGGGAGCAGGGAAAAATCTGAGCAGTTCTTC
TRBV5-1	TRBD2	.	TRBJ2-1	CASSIYSGRNEQFF	TGCGCCAGCAGCATATATAGCGGGAGAAATGAGCAGTTCTTC
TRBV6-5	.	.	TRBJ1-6	CASSPSRPNSPLHF	TGTGCCAGCAGCCCAAGTAGACCTAATTCACCCCTCCACTTT
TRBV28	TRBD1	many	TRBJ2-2	CASSETGRRTGELFF	TGTGCCAGCAGTGAGACAGGGCGGCGCACCGGGGAGCTGTTTTTT
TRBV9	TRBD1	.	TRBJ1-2	CASSVSIGQGASYGYTF	TGTGCCAGCAGCGTATCTATTGGACAGGGGGCGAGCTATGGCTACACCTTC
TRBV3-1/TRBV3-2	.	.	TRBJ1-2	CASSQAAGADGYTF	TGTGCCAGCAGCCAAGCTGCAGGGGCGGATGGCTACACCTTC
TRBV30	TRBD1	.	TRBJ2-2	CAWSGQGLSGELFF	TGTGCCTGGAGTGGACAGGGGTTATCCGGGGAGCTGTTTTTT
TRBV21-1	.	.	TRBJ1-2	CASSNQGSGYTF	TGTGCCAGCAGCAACCAGGGAAGTGGCTACACCTTC